This TCR beta chain was sequenced for a study of shared clonotypes between healthy human individuals. This CDR3 is built from 16 residues. The V and J ends lost 2 bases and 1 base, in that order; junction bases with no gene match: 6. Germline CDR1 and CDR2: SGHVS and FQNEAQ. In its sample, this clone was seen once. Repertoires were generated with immunoSEQ multiplex PCR, while TCRdb's copy carries only in-frame clones and drops some. This repertoire shows approximately 2.1 million clones, 85% to 95% found once; its top ten account for 0.39%. This chain joins TRBV7-8 and TRBJ2-3; 7 bases are shared with TRBD1. The specimen was naive CD4+ T cells from PBMCs. Regarding subset: CD45RA+ positively selected. This sequence was found in a man aged 18 to 30 in good health. Some clones in this sample may be carry-over from other donors' samples. CDR3 loop: CASSLISQGGTDTQYF. DNA for the CDR3: TGTGCCAGCAGCTTAATATCCCAGGGGGGCACAGATACGCAGTATTTT.